The entry that follows covers one T cell receptor (beta chain) sequence. Every specimen provided roughly 0.85-11 million cryopreserved PBMC before DNA extraction took place. There are 14 residues in the CDR3. J gave up 9 bases and V 6 bases, and 11 bases lay outside the gene matches. The germline V gene encodes CDR1 SGHTA and CDR2 FQGNSA. This entry comes from a study of long-term antiretroviral therapy in people with HIV. Version v3.0 of the immunoSEQ assay was performed at survey level. Clones were sequenced by immunoSEQ multiplex PCR, and TCRdb holds only the in-frame ones, with some missing. Of tens of thousands of clones listed, under 85% are singletons.

This sequence joins TRBV7-2 and TRBJ2-1, with 7 bases aligning to TRBD1. The clonotype originates from a man in his forties with HIV. The sample was unsorted PBMCs, taken 0.5 years before starting antiretroviral therapy. As DNA, the CDR3 is TGTGCCAGCAGTACGAAAACAGGGGTGGTTGAGCAGTTCTTC. Translated: CASSTKTGVVEQFF.